This TCR beta chain comes out of a study of T cells in Graves' hyperthyroidism and ophthalmopathy. Trimming at V came to 2 bases and at J to 4 bases, leaving 9 bases not matched to a gene. Germline-derived CDR1 and CDR2 are SGHVS and FQNEAQ. The CDR3 length is 17 residues. This clonotype turned up a few times. A much larger clone lies a single base off, so this may be a read error. Amplification targeted TCR beta CDR3 regions from RNA transcripts. The HTBI primer set was used in a first-round RT-PCR of the TCR CDR3. TCRdb itself ran the multiplex PCR reads through MiXCR, one entry per CDR3 protein. The table has approximately 620,000 distinct CDR3 sequences, 16% seen once.

Sequencing was performed on blood. This chain joins TRBV7-8 and TRBJ2-3; TRBD1 aligns across 10 bases. The clonotype comes from a woman aged 40 to 55 with Graves' ophthalmopathy. CDR3 nucleotide sequence: TGTGCCAGCAGCTTATTTAGCGGACAGGGGGGGGCAGATACGCAGTATTTT. Residues: CASSLFSGQGGADTQYF.